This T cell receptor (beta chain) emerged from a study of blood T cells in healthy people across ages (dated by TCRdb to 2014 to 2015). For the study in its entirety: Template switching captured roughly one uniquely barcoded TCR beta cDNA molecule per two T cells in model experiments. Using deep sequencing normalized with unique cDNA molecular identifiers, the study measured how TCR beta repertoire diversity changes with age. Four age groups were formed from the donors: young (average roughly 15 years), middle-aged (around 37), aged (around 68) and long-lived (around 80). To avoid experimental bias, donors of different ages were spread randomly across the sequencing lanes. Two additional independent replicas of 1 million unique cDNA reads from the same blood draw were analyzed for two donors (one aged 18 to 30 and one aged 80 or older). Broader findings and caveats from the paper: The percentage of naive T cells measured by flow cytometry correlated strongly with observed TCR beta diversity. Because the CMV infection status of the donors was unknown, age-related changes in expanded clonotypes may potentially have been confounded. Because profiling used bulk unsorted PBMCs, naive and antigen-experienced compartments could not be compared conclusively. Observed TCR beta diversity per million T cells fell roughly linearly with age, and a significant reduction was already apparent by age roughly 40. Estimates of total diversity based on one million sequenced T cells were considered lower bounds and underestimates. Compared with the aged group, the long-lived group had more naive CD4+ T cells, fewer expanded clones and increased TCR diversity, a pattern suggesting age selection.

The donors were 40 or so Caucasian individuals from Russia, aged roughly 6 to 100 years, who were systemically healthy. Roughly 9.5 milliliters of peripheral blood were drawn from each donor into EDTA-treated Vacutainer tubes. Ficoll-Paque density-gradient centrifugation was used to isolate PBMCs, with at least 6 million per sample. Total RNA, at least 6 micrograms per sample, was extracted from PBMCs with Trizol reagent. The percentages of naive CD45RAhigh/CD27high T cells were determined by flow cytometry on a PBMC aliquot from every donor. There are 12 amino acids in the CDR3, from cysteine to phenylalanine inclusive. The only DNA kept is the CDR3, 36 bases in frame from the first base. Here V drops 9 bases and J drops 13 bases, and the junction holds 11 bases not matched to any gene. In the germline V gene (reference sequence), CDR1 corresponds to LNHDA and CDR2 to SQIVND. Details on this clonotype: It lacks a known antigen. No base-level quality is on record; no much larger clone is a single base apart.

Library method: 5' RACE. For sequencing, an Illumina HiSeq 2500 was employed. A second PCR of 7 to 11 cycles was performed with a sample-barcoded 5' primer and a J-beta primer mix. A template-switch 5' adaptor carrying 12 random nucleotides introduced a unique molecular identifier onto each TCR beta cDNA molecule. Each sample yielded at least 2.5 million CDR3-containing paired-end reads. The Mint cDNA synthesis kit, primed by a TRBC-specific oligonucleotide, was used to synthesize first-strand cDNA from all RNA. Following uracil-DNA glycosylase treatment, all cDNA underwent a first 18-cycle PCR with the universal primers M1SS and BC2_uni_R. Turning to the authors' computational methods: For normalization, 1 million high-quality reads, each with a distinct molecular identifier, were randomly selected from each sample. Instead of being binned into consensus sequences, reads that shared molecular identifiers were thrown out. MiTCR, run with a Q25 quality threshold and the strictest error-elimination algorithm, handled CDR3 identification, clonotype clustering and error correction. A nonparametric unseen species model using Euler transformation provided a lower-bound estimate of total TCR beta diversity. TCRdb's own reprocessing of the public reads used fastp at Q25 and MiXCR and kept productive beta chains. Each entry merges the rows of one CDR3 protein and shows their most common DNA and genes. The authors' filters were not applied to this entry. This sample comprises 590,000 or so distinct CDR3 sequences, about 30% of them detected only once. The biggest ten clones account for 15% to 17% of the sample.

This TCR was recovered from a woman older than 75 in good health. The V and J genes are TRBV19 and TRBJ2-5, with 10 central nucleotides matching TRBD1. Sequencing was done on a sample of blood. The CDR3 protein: CASGSTGGERYF. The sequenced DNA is TGTGCCAGCGGATCGACAGGGGGCGAGCGGTACTTC.